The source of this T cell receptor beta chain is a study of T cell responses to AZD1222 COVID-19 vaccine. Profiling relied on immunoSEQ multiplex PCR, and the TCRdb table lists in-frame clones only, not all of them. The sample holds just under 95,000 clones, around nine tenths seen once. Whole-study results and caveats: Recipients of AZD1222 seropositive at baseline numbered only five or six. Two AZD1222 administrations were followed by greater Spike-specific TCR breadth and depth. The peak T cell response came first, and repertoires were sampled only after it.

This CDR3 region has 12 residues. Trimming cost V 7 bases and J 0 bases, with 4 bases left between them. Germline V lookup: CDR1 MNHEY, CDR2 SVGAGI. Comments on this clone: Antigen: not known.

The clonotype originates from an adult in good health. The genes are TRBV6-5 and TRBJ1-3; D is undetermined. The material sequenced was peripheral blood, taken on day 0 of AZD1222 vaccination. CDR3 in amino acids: CASTSSGNTIYF. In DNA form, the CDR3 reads TGTGCCAGCACAAGCTCTGGAAACACCATATATTTT.